The 2 T cell receptor beta chains in this list originate from one sample, sequenced in a study of PD-1 blockade in classical Hodgkin lymphoma. The sample's time point: cycle 4 day 1 (C4D1), after 6 weeks of nivolumab. Every single patient, without exception, relapsed after autologous stem cell transplantation, and brentuximab vedotin exposure varied. Purification of CD4+ T cells from thawed PBMCs was performed via magnetic negative selection. This table comes from immunoSEQ multiplex PCR, and its TCRdb copy is limited to in-frame clones, with some not included. Found here are about 18,000 clones, 65% to 80% of them singletons; the top ten hold 1.5% to 2%. Sequences were derived from CD4+ T cells from blood, sampled before the fourth cycle of nivolumab. The origin of the receptors is a human donor with classical Hodgkin lymphoma.

On this clone itself: The identical CDR3 is also encoded by other nucleotide sequences in the sample. CDR3 region: CASSPTGTSYEQYF. In DNA, the CDR3 is TGTGCCAGCTCACCAACCGGGACTTCATACGAGCAGTACTTC. This rearrangement joins TRBV18 to TRBJ2-7; maybe TRBD2 (6 bases). Per germline, CDR1 KGHSH and CDR2 LQKENI. The germline V and J ends were trimmed by 2 bases and 4 bases, with 12 bases remaining between them. The CDR3 is 14 residues long.

The chain employs TRBV5-1 and TRBJ2-5, with 7 bases lining up with TRBD2. Trimming at V came to 5 bases and at J to 1 base, leaving 8 bases not matched to a gene. Germline V lookup: CDR1 SGHRS, CDR2 YFSETQ. The CDR3 is 15 amino acids. This CDR3 reads CASRPNGRFQETQYF. The CDR3, as DNA: TGCGCCAGCAGACCGAACGGGAGGTTCCAAGAGACCCAGTACTTC.